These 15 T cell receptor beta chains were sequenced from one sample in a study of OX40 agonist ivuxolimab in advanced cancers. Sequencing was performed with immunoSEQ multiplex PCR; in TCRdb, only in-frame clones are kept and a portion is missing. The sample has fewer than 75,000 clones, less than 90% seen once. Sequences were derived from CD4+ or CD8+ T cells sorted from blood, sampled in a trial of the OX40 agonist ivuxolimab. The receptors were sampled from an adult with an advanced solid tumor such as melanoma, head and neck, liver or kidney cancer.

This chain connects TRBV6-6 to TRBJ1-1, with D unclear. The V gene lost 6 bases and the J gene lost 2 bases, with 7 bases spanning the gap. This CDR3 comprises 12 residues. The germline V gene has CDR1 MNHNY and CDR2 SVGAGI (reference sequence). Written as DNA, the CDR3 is TGTGCCAGCAGGCGCCAAAACACTGAAGCTTTCTTT. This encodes CASRRQNTEAFF.

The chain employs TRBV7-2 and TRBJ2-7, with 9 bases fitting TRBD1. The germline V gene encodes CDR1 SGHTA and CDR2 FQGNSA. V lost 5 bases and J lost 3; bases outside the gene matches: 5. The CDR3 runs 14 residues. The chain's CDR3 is CASSPYRGRYEQYF. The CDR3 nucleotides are TGTGCCAGCAGCCCATACAGGGGGCGCTACGAGCAGTACTTC. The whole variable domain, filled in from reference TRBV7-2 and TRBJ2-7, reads GAGVSQSPSNKVTEKGKDVELRCDPISGHTALYWYRQSLGQGLEFLIYFQGNSAPDKSGLPSDRFSAERTGGSVSTLTIQRTQQEDSAVYLCASSPYRGRYEQYFGPGTRLTVT.

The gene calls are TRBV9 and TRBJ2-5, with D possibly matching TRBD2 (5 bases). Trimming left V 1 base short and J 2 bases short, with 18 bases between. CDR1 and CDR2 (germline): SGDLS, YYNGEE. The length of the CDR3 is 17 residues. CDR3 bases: TGTGCCAGCAGCGTAAGGGCTGGGGAGCTGGCGCAAGAGACCCAGTACTTC. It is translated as CASSVRAGELAQETQYF.

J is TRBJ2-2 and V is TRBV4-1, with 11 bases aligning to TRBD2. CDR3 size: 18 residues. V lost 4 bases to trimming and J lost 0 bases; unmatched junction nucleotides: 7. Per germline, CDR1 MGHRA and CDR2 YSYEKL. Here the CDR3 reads CASSRRLAGTSNTGELFF. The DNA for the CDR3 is TGCGCCAGCAGCCGTCGACTAGCGGGGACCTCGAACACCGGGGAGCTGTTTTTT.

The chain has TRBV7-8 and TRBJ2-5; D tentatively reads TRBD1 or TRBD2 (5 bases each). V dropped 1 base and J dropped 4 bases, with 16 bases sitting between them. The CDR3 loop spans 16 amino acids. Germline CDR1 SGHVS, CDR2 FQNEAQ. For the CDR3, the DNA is TGTGCCAGCAGCTTAGTACCGGGACCGGGCGGAGAGACCCAGTACTTC. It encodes CASSLVPGPGGETQYF.

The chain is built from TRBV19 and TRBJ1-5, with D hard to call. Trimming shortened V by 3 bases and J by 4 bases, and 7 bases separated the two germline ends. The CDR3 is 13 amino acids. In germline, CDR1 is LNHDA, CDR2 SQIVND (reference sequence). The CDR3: CASSMGLNQPQHF. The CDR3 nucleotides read TGTGCCAGTAGTATGGGCCTAAATCAGCCCCAGCATTTT.

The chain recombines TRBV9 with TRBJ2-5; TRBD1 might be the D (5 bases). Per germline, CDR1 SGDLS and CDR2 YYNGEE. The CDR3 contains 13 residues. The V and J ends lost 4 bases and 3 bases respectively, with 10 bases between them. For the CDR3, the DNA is TGTGCCAGCAGCCGGACACTTGAAGAGACCCAGTACTTC. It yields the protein CASSRTLEETQYF.

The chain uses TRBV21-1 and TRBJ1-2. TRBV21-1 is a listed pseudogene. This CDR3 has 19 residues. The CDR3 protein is CASSKVTVRRVGLLHGYTF. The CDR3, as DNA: TGTGCCAGCAGCAAGGTAACGGTCAGAAGGGTCGGGCTTCTACATGGCTACACCTTC.

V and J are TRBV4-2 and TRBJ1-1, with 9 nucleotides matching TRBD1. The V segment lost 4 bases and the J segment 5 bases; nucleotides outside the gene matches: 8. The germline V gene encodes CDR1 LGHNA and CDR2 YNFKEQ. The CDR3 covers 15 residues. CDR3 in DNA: TGTGCCAGCAGCCGCCCGGGACAGGGCGTGACTGAAGCTTTCTTT. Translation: CASSRPGQGVTEAFF.

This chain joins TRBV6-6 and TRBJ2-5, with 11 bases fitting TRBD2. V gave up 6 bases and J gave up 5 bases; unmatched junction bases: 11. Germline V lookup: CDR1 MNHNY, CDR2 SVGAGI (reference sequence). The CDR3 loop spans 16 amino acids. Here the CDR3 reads CASRSSLAGGKETQYF. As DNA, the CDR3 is TGTGCCAGCAGGTCGAGCCTAGCGGGGGGTAAGGAGACCCAGTACTTC.

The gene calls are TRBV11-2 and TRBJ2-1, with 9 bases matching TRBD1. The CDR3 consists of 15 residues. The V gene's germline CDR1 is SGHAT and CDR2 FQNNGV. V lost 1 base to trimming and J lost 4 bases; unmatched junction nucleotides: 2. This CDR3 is CASSLGTGVYNEQFF. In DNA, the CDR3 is TGTGCCAGCAGCTTAGGGACAGGGGTATACAATGAGCAGTTCTTC.

Here the CDR3 DNA reads TGCGCCAGCAGCCAAGACCGCGACAGCAAACTGTTTTTT. It is translated as CASSQDRDSKLFF. The chain couples TRBV4-3 to TRBJ1-4; maybe TRBD1 (5 bases). The V end was cut by 0 bases, the J end by 11 bases, with 10 bases between. The CDR3 runs 13 residues. The germline gives CDR1 LGHNA, CDR2 YSLEER.

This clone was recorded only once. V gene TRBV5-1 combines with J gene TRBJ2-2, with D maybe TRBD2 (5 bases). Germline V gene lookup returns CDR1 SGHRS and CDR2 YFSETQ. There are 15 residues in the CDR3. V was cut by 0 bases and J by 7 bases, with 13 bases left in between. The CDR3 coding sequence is TGCGCCAGCAGCTTGGTGAGGGTTCAGGACGGGGAGCTGTTTTTT. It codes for CASSLVRVQDGELFF. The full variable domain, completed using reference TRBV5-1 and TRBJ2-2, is KAGVTQTPRYLIKTRGQQVTLSCSPISGHRSVSWYQQTPGQGLQFLFEYFSETQRNKGNFPGRFSGRQFSNSRSEMNVSTLELGDSALYLCASSLVRVQDGELFFGEGSRLTVL.

Here the CDR3 DNA reads TGTGCCAGCTCCGCCCCGGGACCGATTTACGAGCAGTACTTC. It translates to CASSAPGPIYEQYF. The gene calls are TRBV18 and TRBJ2-7, with D perhaps being TRBD1 or TRBD2 (5 bases each). The CDR3 is made up of 14 amino acids. Germline CDR1 reads KGHSH; CDR2 reads LQKENI. V dropped 6 bases and J dropped 4 bases, with 16 bases sitting between them.

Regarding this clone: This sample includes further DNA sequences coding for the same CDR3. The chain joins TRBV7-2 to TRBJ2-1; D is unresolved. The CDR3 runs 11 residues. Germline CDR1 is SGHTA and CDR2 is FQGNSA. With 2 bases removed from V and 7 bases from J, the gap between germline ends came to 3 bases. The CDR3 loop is CASSLLNEQFF. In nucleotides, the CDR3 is TGTGCCAGCAGCTTACTAAATGAGCAGTTCTTC.